What follows are 30 T cell receptor beta chains derived from one specimen sequenced in a study of T cell repertoires in cytomegalovirus infection. MiXCR, applied by TCRdb to the reads, yields one record per CDR3 protein. Of a few hundred thousand distinct CDR3 sequences listed, over 8% are singletons. Sequencing was carried out using PBMCs. The receptors shown here come from a human donor in good health (CMV status not recorded). Some clones in this sample may be carry-over from other donors' samples.

This clonotype has a handful of counts. The V call is TRBV20-1, the J call TRBJ2-3; the D is unclear. The V gene lost 2 bases and the J gene lost 2 bases, with 11 bases spanning the gap. Germline V gene lookup returns CDR1 DFQATT and CDR2 SNEGSKA (reference sequence). The CDR3 has 14 amino acids. The CDR3 reads CSARRTLYTDTQYF. DNA of the CDR3: TGCAGTGCTAGACGCACCCTTTACACAGATACGCAGTATTTT.

This clonotype was seen just once. No conserved phenylalanine or tryptophan ends this CDR3, so it is likely a read error. CDR3 nucleotide sequence: TGCAGTGCTAGAGATCCACGGGGGACAGGGGGCGCAGATACGCAGTATTCT. Protein sequence: CSARDPRGTGGADTQYS. The chain has TRBV20-1 and TRBJ2-3, with 12 nucleotides matching TRBD1. CDR3 length: 17 amino acids. V lost 0 bases and J lost 4; bases outside the gene matches: 8. Germline-derived CDR1 and CDR2 are DFQATT and SNEGSKA (reference sequence).

This clonotype was observed at least ten times. This chain uses TRBV28 with TRBJ1-3; 12 nucleotides agree with TRBD1. There are 14 residues in the CDR3. Germline-derived CDR1 and CDR2 are MDHEN and SYDVKM. V was pared by 6 bases and J by 4 bases, with 1 base of the junction left unmatched. CDR3 coding DNA: TGTGCCAGCAGGGGACAGGGGGCAGGAAACACCATATATTTT. It yields the protein CASRGQGAGNTIYF.

This clonotype appeared many times. The CDR3 bases are TGTGCCAGTAGTCAGACAAGTAACTATGGCTACACCTTC. Its translation: CASSQTSNYGYTF. The genes are TRBV19 and TRBJ1-2; D remains unclear. This CDR3 spans 13 amino acids. Germline values: CDR1 LNHDA, CDR2 SQIVND (reference sequence). The V gene lost 5 bases and the J gene lost 1 base, with 8 bases spanning the gap.

This clonotype was observed a few times. The chain uses TRBV10-1 and TRBJ1-2, with D unresolved. Per germline, CDR1 WNHNN and CDR2 SYGVQD (reference sequence). This CDR3 has 14 residues. The V gene lost 6 bases and the J gene lost 7 bases, with 18 bases spanning the gap. In nucleotides, the CDR3 is TGCGCCAGCAGGCCCCGGACGGGAGAAGGTGGCTACACCTTC. This gives the protein CASRPRTGEGGYTF.

In its sample, this clonotype was seen a few times. CDR3 DNA: TGTGCCAGCAGTTACGTTGGGCAGGACACTGAAGCTTTCTTT. This encodes CASSYVGQDTEAFF. The genes are TRBV6-6 and TRBJ1-1; no definite D call. The CDR3 runs to 14 residues. Germline V gene data show CDR1 as MNHNY and CDR2 as SVGAGI (reference sequence). Between the trimmed V and J ends, which lost 2 bases and 3 bases, there was a span of 10 bases.

This rearrangement joins TRBV6-2 or TRBV6-3 to TRBJ1-5; D unclear. Trimming stripped 2 bases from V and 0 bases from J, with 11 bases between. Germline V gives CDR1 MNHEY, CDR2 SVGEGT. This CDR3 region has 16 residues. CDR3 loop: CASSYKILNSNQPQHF. The CDR3 nucleotides are TGTGCCAGCAGTTACAAGATCCTTAATAGCAATCAGCCCCAGCATTTT.

The chain combines TRBV30 with TRBJ1-1, with 7 bases that match TRBD1. The CDR3 has 13 amino acids. CDR1 and CDR2 (germline): GTSNPN, SVGIG (reference sequence). Trimming cost V 5 bases and J 5 bases; bases outside gene matches: 8. The CDR3 protein is CAWETGSRTEAFF. In DNA, the CDR3 is TGTGCCTGGGAGACAGGGAGTAGGACTGAAGCTTTCTTT.

This clonotype was counted many times. This chain uses TRBV20-1 with TRBJ2-7; 10 bases line up with TRBD2. The germline V gene has CDR1 DFQATT and CDR2 SNEGSKA (reference sequence). The CDR3 spans 14 residues. J gave up 6 bases and V 7 bases, and 12 bases lay outside the gene matches. In nucleotides, the CDR3 is TGCAGTGTCAGAGGCGTAGCGGGGGGTACCGAGCAGTACTTC. Translated, it gives CSVRGVAGGTEQYF.

The sample holds many counts of this clonotype. This chain links TRBV12-3 or TRBV12-4 with TRBJ1-5; 8 bases match TRBD1. The CDR3 sequence is 14 residues long. V was pared by 6 bases and J by 3 bases, with 4 bases of the junction left unmatched. The CDR3 spells CASSMDRANQPQHF. CDR3 DNA: TGTGCCAGCAGCATGGACAGGGCCAATCAGCCCCAGCATTTT.

This clonotype has ten or more counts. This chain uses TRBV7-8 with TRBJ2-4, with 7 nucleotides matching TRBD2. Per germline, CDR1 SGHVS and CDR2 FQNEAQ. The V and J ends lost 4 bases and 0 bases, in that order; junction bases with no gene match: 12. The CDR3 spans 18 residues. The CDR3 here is CASSSRRVGLLAKNIQYF. As DNA, the CDR3 is TGTGCCAGCAGCTCCCGGCGGGTGGGACTACTAGCCAAAAACATTCAGTACTTC.

This clonotype was recorded many times. This chain's CDR3 is CASHQGLGNSPLHF. CDR3 DNA: TGTGCCAGCCACCAAGGGTTGGGGAATTCACCCCTCCACTTT. The chain uses TRBV28 and TRBJ1-6, with D unresolved. The germline V and J ends were trimmed by 8 bases and 7 bases, with 15 bases remaining between them. Germline lookup yields CDR1 MDHEN and CDR2 SYDVKM. There are 14 residues in the CDR3. The full variable domain, completed using reference TRBV28 and TRBJ1-6, is DVKVTQSSRYLVKRTGEKVFLECVQDMDHENMFWYRQDPGLGLRLIYFSYDVKMKEKGDIPEGYSVSREKKERFSLILESASTNQTSMYLCASHQGLGNSPLHFGNGTRLTVT.

This clonotype was recorded at least ten times. The genes are TRBV27 and TRBJ1-4; possible D gene TRBD1, 6 bases. Per germline, CDR1 MNHEY and CDR2 SMNVEV (reference sequence). V lost 6 bases and J 7 bases, leaving 15 bases between the germline ends. The CDR3 contains 14 residues. The CDR3 sequence: CASRLQGGVEKLFF. Written as DNA, the CDR3 is TGTGCCAGCAGACTACAGGGCGGCGTTGAAAAACTGTTTTTT.

This clonotype showed up many times. The V and J genes are TRBV20-1 and TRBJ2-1, with TRBD2 matching 7 bases. Trimming at V came to 1 base and at J to 3 bases, leaving 12 bases not matched to a gene. The CDR3 runs 17 residues. Germline-derived CDR1 and CDR2 are DFQATT and SNEGSKA (reference sequence). CDR3 in amino acids: CSARVPPSSGGYNEQFF. The CDR3 DNA sequence: TGCAGTGCTAGAGTCCCCCCCTCTAGCGGCGGCTACAATGAGCAGTTCTTC.

This clonotype was seen only a few times. CDR3 sequence (DNA): TGTGCCACCCCCGGGGCAGGGAACACCGGGGAGCTGTTTTTT. Its translation: CATPGAGNTGELFF. The chain combines TRBV7-9 with TRBJ2-2; D may match TRBD1 or TRBD2 (5 bases each). This CDR3 contains 14 residues. The V gene's germline CDR1 is SEHNR and CDR2 FQNEAQ (reference sequence). Trimming pared 10 bases from V and 1 base from J, leaving 13 bases between.

Ten or more counts support this clonotype. This chain connects TRBV20-1 to TRBJ2-3; 8 nucleotides line up with TRBD2. The CDR3 consists of 13 residues. Germline V CDR1 and CDR2: DFQATT, SNEGSKA (reference sequence). V lost 6 bases, J lost 4 bases, and 6 bases stayed unmatched. CDR3 in DNA: TGCAGTGCCGCGACTAGCGCCCCAGATACGCAGTATTTT. It translates to CSAATSAPDTQYF.

The table lists this clonotype with many counts. The genes are TRBV6-6 and TRBJ2-3, with 8 positions matching TRBD2. Germline CDR1 MNHNY, CDR2 SVGAGI (reference sequence). V lost 8 bases, J lost 11 bases, and 9 bases stayed unmatched. The CDR3 length is 12 residues. In DNA, the CDR3 is TGTGCCAGCGAACCGGGGGGGAGAATGCAGTATTTT. This encodes CASEPGGRMQYF.

Ten or more counts support this clonotype. DNA of the CDR3: TGTGCCAGCAGCTTGCGGGGTCAGACAGATACGCAGTATTTT. It translates to CASSLRGQTDTQYF. V and J are TRBV7-2 and TRBJ2-3; a weak D match, TRBD2 (6 bases). V lost 3 bases and J lost 3, with 10 bases in between. The CDR3 is 14 residues long. Per the germline V gene, CDR1 is SGHTA and CDR2 is FQGNSA.

This clonotype was detected a few times. This chain links TRBV5-1 with TRBJ2-1, with D perhaps TRBD2 (5 bases). In germline, CDR1 is SGHRS, CDR2 YFSETQ. This CDR3 has 15 amino acids. Trimming stripped 1 base from V and 4 bases from J, with 12 bases between. CDR3 bases: TGCGCCAGCAGCTTGACGGGGTGGGGTTACAATGAGCAGTTCTTC. This translates into CASSLTGWGYNEQFF.

This clonotype was observed at least ten times. This chain uses TRBV6-1 with TRBJ2-7; TRBD1 matches at 8 bases. Trimming at V came to 5 bases and at J to 3 bases, leaving 12 bases not matched to a gene. The CDR3 runs to 16 residues. Germline-derived CDR1 and CDR2 are MNHNS and SASEGT. Here the CDR3 reads CASSFRRTGTIYEQYF. CDR3 in DNA: TGTGCCAGCAGTTTCCGTCGGACAGGGACGATCTACGAGCAGTACTTC.

This clonotype was detected many times. The rearrangement uses TRBV7-2 and TRBJ1-5; D call uncertain. V lost 5 bases and J 4 bases, leaving 12 bases between the germline ends. The CDR3 has 14 amino acids. Germline loops: CDR1 SGHTA, CDR2 FQGNSA. The CDR3 sequence is CASSHGRENQPQHF. DNA of the CDR3: TGTGCCAGCAGCCATGGACGGGAAAATCAGCCCCAGCATTTT.

The chain uses TRBV6-5 and TRBJ2-3, with TRBD1 identical over 8 bases. This CDR3 spans 18 amino acids. CDR1 MNHEY and CDR2 SVGAGI come from the germline V gene. V shed 2 bases and J 3 bases; nucleotides not matched to a gene: 13. CDR3 region: CASSYRKGQGLKTDTQYF. CDR3 coding DNA: TGTGCCAGCAGTTACAGGAAAGGACAGGGTTTAAAAACAGATACGCAGTATTTT.

V usage is TRBV18 and J usage is TRBJ2-5; D not certain. The CDR3 extends over 13 amino acids. The V end lost 3 bases, the J end lost 3 bases, and 8 bases lay between the germline ends. CDR1 KGHSH and CDR2 LQKENI come from the germline V gene. The CDR3 DNA follows: TGTGCCAGCTCACCGCAAAGAAAAGAGACCCAGTACTTC. This codes for CASSPQRKETQYF.

This clonotype was detected ten times or more. This chain links TRBV28 with TRBJ2-1; 9 bases map to TRBD1. V gave up 5 bases and J gave up 9 bases; unmatched junction bases: 11. From germline, CDR1 is MDHEN and CDR2 SYDVKM. The CDR3 has 15 residues. CDR3 loop: CASSLTPGQGGEQFF. CDR3 in DNA: TGTGCCAGCAGTCTCACTCCGGGACAGGGTGGTGAGCAGTTCTTC.

The rearrangement links TRBV6-6 to TRBJ2-7; 7 bases align to TRBD1. The V gene's germline CDR1 is MNHNY and CDR2 SVGAGI (reference sequence). The CDR3 is 13 amino acids. Trimming took 11 bases from V and 3 from J; bases not matched to a gene: 10. CDR3 protein: CAGARGLNYEQYF. Written as DNA, the CDR3 is TGTGCCGGAGCGAGGGGGCTCAACTACGAGCAGTACTTC.

This clonotype showed up many times. The chain recombines TRBV28 with TRBJ1-5; a weak D match, TRBD1 (5 bases). Deletions cut 3 bases from V and 4 bases from J, with 10 bases between. The CDR3 consists of 14 residues. CDR1 MDHEN and CDR2 SYDVKM come from the germline V gene. CDR3 nucleotide sequence: TGTGCCAGCAGTTTGGGGGACCCTAATCAGCCCCAGCATTTT. Its protein is CASSLGDPNQPQHF.

This sequence joins TRBV29-1 and TRBJ1-5, with no clear D. Trimming cost V 6 bases and J 2 bases, with 20 bases left between them. This CDR3 has 16 residues. In germline, CDR1 is SQVTM, CDR2 ANQGSEA. The CDR3 loop is CSVLDRTSSGNQPQHF. The CDR3 nucleotides read TGCAGCGTATTAGACCGCACCTCCTCGGGCAATCAGCCCCAGCATTTT.

V is TRBV7-9 and J is TRBJ2-1; TRBD1 aligns across 8 bases. The V gene end was trimmed by 1 base and the J gene end by 9 bases; junction bases not matched to a gene: 8. The CDR3 totals 15 residues. Looked up from germline, CDR1 is SEHNR and CDR2 is FQNEAQ (reference sequence). CDR3 residues: CASSLVQGAGGEQFF. DNA of the CDR3: TGTGCCAGCAGCTTAGTGCAGGGGGCAGGCGGTGAGCAGTTCTTC.

This chain connects TRBV6-1 to TRBJ1-5; 8 positions match TRBD1. This CDR3 spans 14 amino acids. Germline assignment: CDR1 MNHNS and CDR2 SASEGT. Trimming took 6 bases from V and 4 from J; bases not matched to a gene: 5. CDR3 sequence reads: CASRPDRGNQPQHF. The CDR3 DNA reads as TGTGCCAGCAGACCCGACAGGGGTAATCAGCCCCAGCATTTT.

At least ten counts were recorded for this clonotype. J is TRBJ2-7 and V is TRBV28, with 15 bases identical to TRBD2. Germline CDR1 reads MDHEN; CDR2 reads SYDVKM. There are 15 residues in the CDR3. Unmatched junction bases numbered 5, after V lost 7 bases and J lost 4 bases. The CDR3 DNA follows: TGTGCCAGCAAGGGACTAGCGGGAGGAGAGTACGAGCAGTACTTC. Translation: CASKGLAGGEYEQYF.